This passage covers 31 T cell receptor beta chains from one sample sequenced in a study of blood T cell repertoires in COVID-19. Method: immunoSEQ multiplex PCR; TCRdb's copy keeps in-frame clones and lacks some. Counted here are 150,000 or so clones, roughly 80% occurring once; the ten biggest clones make up about 29%. Sample: peripheral blood. These receptors all come from an older woman with acute or convalescent COVID-19.

CDR3 in DNA: TGTGCCAGCTCACCTATGGACACTTCTGGGACAGGAAACACCGGGGAGCTGTTTTTT. It is translated as CASSPMDTSGTGNTGELFF. The chain joins TRBV18 to TRBJ2-2, with 8 nucleotides matching TRBD1. The CDR3 is 19 amino acids. The J segment lost 2 bases and the V segment lost 3 bases, leaving 14 bases of the junction unmatched. In germline, CDR1 is KGHSH, CDR2 LQKENI.

V is TRBV7-9 and J is TRBJ1-1; no firm D call. V lost 0 bases to trimming and J lost 4 bases, with 12 bases between them. Germline values: CDR1 SEHNR, CDR2 FQNEAQ (reference sequence). The CDR3 is made up of 15 amino acids. In nucleotides, the CDR3 is TGTGCCAGCAGCTTAGCGTCCCTTCCGAGCACTGAAGCTTTCTTT. As protein: CASSLASLPSTEAFF. Looking up the rest from reference TRBV7-9 and TRBJ1-1 gives the full variable domain: DTGVSQNPRHKITKRGQNVTFRCDPISEHNRLYWYRQTLGQGPEFLTYFQNEAQLEKSRLLSDRFSAERPKGSFSTLEIQRTEQGDSAMYLCASSLASLPSTEAFFGQGTRLTVV.

The CDR3 region is CAISAEDGYTF. The CDR3 DNA follows: TGTGCCATCAGCGCGGAGGATGGCTACACCTTC. J is TRBJ1-2 and V is TRBV10-3; D is unclear. The V gene's germline CDR1 is ENHRY and CDR2 SYGVKD. The germline V and J ends were trimmed by 6 bases and 6 bases, with 8 bases remaining between them. The CDR3 totals 11 residues.

The V and J genes are TRBV6-6 and TRBJ2-7, with 8 bases lining up with TRBD1. Germline V gene sequence: CDR1 MNHNY, CDR2 SVGAGI (reference sequence). CDR3 length: 15 residues. Losses at the gene ends were 2 bases for V and 2 bases for J; bases not matched to a gene: 5. This CDR3 reads CASSYGTGNPYEQYV. The DNA for the CDR3 is TGTGCCAGCAGTTACGGGACAGGCAACCCCTACGAGCAGTACGTC.

This chain connects TRBV19 to TRBJ1-1; no reliable D call. Trimming removed 4 bases from V and 3 bases from J, with 18 bases in between. The CDR3 contains 16 residues. Germline CDR1 reads LNHDA; CDR2 reads SQIVND (reference sequence). The CDR3 spells CASSSLLMGRHTEAFF. Written as DNA, the CDR3 is TGTGCCAGTAGTAGTCTTTTAATGGGCAGGCACACTGAAGCTTTCTTT. Full variable domain (rest looked up from reference TRBV19 and TRBJ1-1): DGGITQSPKYLFRKEGQNVTLSCEQNLNHDAMYWYRQDPGQGLRLIYYSQIVNDFQKGDIAEGYSVSREKKESFPLTVTSAQKNPTAFYLCASSSLLMGRHTEAFFGQGTRLTVV.

The chain employs TRBV9 and TRBJ2-3, with TRBD2 matching 12 bases. The trim removed 4 bases at V and 5 bases at J, leaving 5 bases unmatched. Germline CDR1 reads SGDLS; CDR2 reads YYNGEE. The CDR3 loop spans 15 amino acids. The CDR3 reads CASSSSGGAVDTQYF. For the CDR3, the DNA is TGTGCCAGCAGCTCTAGCGGGGGGGCGGTAGATACGCAGTATTTT.

This clone appeared a single time. V and J are TRBV5-3 and TRBJ2-7; 7 bases fit TRBD1. TRBV5-3 is filed as an ORF, its function uncertain. The trim removed 4 bases at V and 0 bases at J, leaving 13 bases unmatched. The CDR3 covers 17 residues. CDR3 region: CARSGRANRDSSYEQYV. In nucleotides, the CDR3 is TGTGCCAGAAGCGGAAGGGCTAACCGGGACAGCTCCTACGAGCAGTACGTC.

CDR3 coding DNA: TGTGCCACCGGACAGGGAGGCACTGAAGCTTTCTTT. It specifies CATGQGGTEAFF. The V gene is TRBV10-3, the J gene TRBJ1-1; 8 bases fit TRBD1. This CDR3 region has 12 residues. The junction had 5 bases not matched to a gene; V was cut back by 10 bases and J by 4 bases. In germline, CDR1 is ENHRY, CDR2 SYGVKD.

CDR3 nucleotide sequence: TGTGCCAGCTCACTACAGGGCTCCTCGTTCTTC. Residues: CASSLQGSSFF. The chain is built from TRBV18 and TRBJ2-1, with D possibly TRBD1 on 6 matching bases. Germline V gene sequence: CDR1 KGHSH, CDR2 LQKENI. V was cut by 4 bases and J by 15 bases, with 13 bases left in between. The CDR3 is 11 residues long. Full variable domain (missing parts from reference TRBV18 and TRBJ2-1): NAGVMQNPRHLVRRRGQEARLRCSPMKGHSHVYWYRQLPEEGLKFMVYLQKENIIDESGMPKERFSAEFPKEGPSILRIQQVVRGDSAAYFCASSLQGSSFFGPGTRLTVL.

The chain employs TRBV30 and TRBJ2-3, with 7 positions matching TRBD2. V shed 3 bases, J shed 0 bases, and the junction held 6 bases outside the gene matches. This CDR3 has 15 amino acids. The germline V gene encodes CDR1 GTSNPN and CDR2 SVGIG (reference sequence). The CDR3 protein is CAWSLGGTSTDTQYF. The CDR3 bases are TGTGCCTGGAGCCTCGGGGGGACTAGCACAGATACGCAGTATTTT.

The V call is TRBV28, the J call TRBJ1-4; maybe TRBD1 (6 bases). V lost 3 bases and J lost 6, with 11 bases in between. CDR1 and CDR2 from the germline V gene are MDHEN and SYDVKM. CDR3 length: 14 amino acids. CDR3 DNA sequence: TGTGCCAGCAGTTTCCCAACAGGGTATGAAAAACTGTTTTTT. Residues: CASSFPTGYEKLFF.

This chain joins TRBV19 and TRBJ1-1, with 7 bases aligning to TRBD1. The germline V gene encodes CDR1 LNHDA and CDR2 SQIVND (reference sequence). The V segment lost 4 bases and the J segment 1 base; nucleotides outside the gene matches: 9. The CDR3 extends over 16 amino acids. The CDR3 here is CASSSLQGRGNTEAFF. Here the CDR3 DNA reads TGTGCCAGTAGTAGTTTACAGGGGCGAGGGAACACTGAAGCTTTCTTT. Looking up the rest from reference TRBV19 and TRBJ1-1 gives the full variable domain: DGGITQSPKYLFRKEGQNVTLSCEQNLNHDAMYWYRQDPGQGLRLIYYSQIVNDFQKGDIAEGYSVSREKKESFPLTVTSAQKNPTAFYLCASSSLQGRGNTEAFFGQGTRLTVV.

The chain is built from TRBV3-1 (or the pseudogene TRBV3-2) and TRBJ1-1, with TRBD1 as a possible D gene (6 bases). Germline V CDR1 and CDR2: LGHDT, YNNKEL (reference sequence). The CDR3 totals 13 residues. The germline V and J ends were trimmed by 4 bases and 4 bases, with 10 bases remaining between them. DNA for the CDR3: TGTGCCAGCAGCCGCAGGGGTGGCACTGAAGCTTTCTTT. Amino acids: CASSRRGGTEAFF.

This clone was recorded once. The rearrangement joins TRBV15 to TRBJ2-7, with 10 bases fitting TRBD1. The CDR3 loop spans 15 amino acids. J was trimmed by 3 bases and V by 1 base; bases with no gene match: 3. CDR1 is LNHNV and CDR2 is YYDKDF in the germline V gene (reference sequence). In DNA, the CDR3 is TGTGCCACCAGCAGAGTAGGGACAGGGGACTACGAGCAGTACTTC. This translates into CATSRVGTGDYEQYF.

V usage is TRBV5-1 and J usage is TRBJ2-1, with 13 positions matching TRBD2. The germline CDR1 and CDR2 sequences are SGHRS and YFSETQ. V lost 4 bases and J lost 4; bases outside the gene matches: 14. CDR3 length: 19 amino acids. CDR3 region: CASSPGLAGTSPSYNEQFF. In nucleotides, the CDR3 is TGCGCCAGCAGCCCGGGACTAGCGGGGACCTCCCCCTCTTACAATGAGCAGTTCTTC.

V and J are TRBV5-1 and TRBJ1-1; TRBD1 is a possible D gene (5 bases). This CDR3 contains 13 residues. Looked up from germline, CDR1 is SGHRS and CDR2 is YFSETQ. Trimming removed 1 base at V and 12 bases at J, with 16 bases between. In DNA form, the CDR3 reads TGCGCCAGCAGCTTGACGGCAGGGTTGAATCCTTTCTTT. It is translated as CASSLTAGLNPFF. The whole variable domain, remainder taken from reference TRBV5-1 and TRBJ1-1, is KAGVTQTPRYLIKTRGQQVTLSCSPISGHRSVSWYQQTPGQGLQFLFEYFSETQRNKGNFPGRFSGRQFSNSRSEMNVSTLELGDSALYLCASSLTAGLNPFFGQGTRLTVV.

As to this clone: Within the sample, other DNA sequences also encode this same CDR3. The V and J genes are TRBV5-1 and TRBJ1-1, with D uncertain. Between the trimmed V and J ends, which lost 0 bases and 0 bases, there was a span of 9 bases. The CDR3 is 15 residues long. Germline lookup yields CDR1 SGHRS and CDR2 YFSETQ. Written as DNA, the CDR3 is TGCGCCAGCAGCTTGGCCGAGGGTATGAACACTGAAGCTTTCTTT. This encodes CASSLAEGMNTEAFF.

The rearrangement joins TRBV7-9 to TRBJ2-1; a weak D match, TRBD2 (7 bases). V lost 5 bases, J lost 8 bases, and 19 bases lay in between. CDR1 is SEHNR, CDR2 FQNEAQ, per germline (reference sequence). This CDR3 is 15 amino acids long. The CDR3 protein is CASSATGGTRYEQFF. The CDR3 DNA follows: TGTGCCAGCAGCGCGACCGGGGGGACAAGATATGAGCAGTTCTTC.

The chain carries TRBV11-3 and TRBJ2-2, with D possibly matching TRBD1 (5 bases). Germline CDR1 reads SGHNT; CDR2 reads YENEEA. V lost 5 bases and J lost 4, with 17 bases in between. This CDR3 contains 16 residues. The chain's CDR3 is CASSGNVGRSTGELFF. The CDR3 DNA follows: TGTGCCAGCAGCGGAAACGTGGGGCGAAGCACCGGGGAGCTGTTTTTT.

This clone showed up just a few times. This chain connects TRBV6-5 to TRBJ1-2; D unclear. V was trimmed by 4 bases and J by 0 bases, leaving 12 bases between them. CDR3 length: 15 residues. Germline values: CDR1 MNHEY, CDR2 SVGAGI. The CDR3: CASSSPSGANYGYTF. CDR3 nucleotides: TGTGCCAGCAGTTCCCCCAGCGGCGCTAACTATGGCTACACCTTC.

The V call is TRBV24-1, the J call TRBJ2-1; 8 nucleotides align to TRBD1. Trimming cost V 5 bases and J 5 bases; bases outside gene matches: 7. This CDR3 is built from 15 residues. From germline, CDR1 is KGHDR and CDR2 SFDVKD. The CDR3 sequence is CATSVSRQGNNEQFF. CDR3 DNA: TGTGCCACCAGTGTCAGCAGACAGGGGAACAATGAGCAGTTCTTC.

The chain has TRBV5-1 and TRBJ2-2; TRBD1 is a possible D gene (6 bases). The CDR3 totals 17 residues. Germline CDR1 reads SGHRS; CDR2 reads YFSETQ. V lost 0 bases and J lost 2, with 14 bases in between. The CDR3 loop reads CASSLGRQGLNTGELFF. In DNA, the CDR3 is TGCGCCAGCAGCTTGGGAAGGCAGGGGCTCAACACCGGGGAGCTGTTTTTT.

V is TRBV28 and J is TRBJ1-1, with a tentative D call TRBD1 (5 bases). The CDR3 contains 15 residues. The germline V gene has CDR1 MDHEN and CDR2 SYDVKM. Trimming cost V 1 base and J 0 bases, with 9 bases left between them. The CDR3 DNA follows: TGTGCCAGCAGTTTATCGACAGCTATGAACACTGAAGCTTTCTTT. Protein product: CASSLSTAMNTEAFF. The variable domain in full, completed from reference TRBV28 and TRBJ1-1, reads DVKVTQSSRYLVKRTGEKVFLECVQDMDHENMFWYRQDPGLGLRLIYFSYDVKMKEKGDIPEGYSVSREKKERFSLILESASTNQTSMYLCASSLSTAMNTEAFFGQGTRLTVV.

V and J are TRBV10-2 and TRBJ2-1, with 10 nucleotides matching TRBD2. The CDR3 loop spans 14 amino acids. The germline gives CDR1 WSHSY, CDR2 SAAADI. With 9 bases clipped from V and 0 bases from J, the junction kept 2 bases outside the gene matches. The CDR3, as DNA: TGCGCCAGTCTAGCGGGGGTCTCCTACAATGAGCAGTTCTTC. The encoded protein is CASLAGVSYNEQFF.

CDR3 sequence reads: CASSLTAGGGYGYTF. The CDR3 DNA is TGTGCCAGCAGCTTAACGGCAGGGGGCGGCTATGGCTACACCTTC. The chain couples TRBV11-2 to TRBJ1-2, with 8 bases that match TRBD1. The CDR3 is 15 amino acids. V was pared by 2 bases and J by 4 bases, with 6 bases of the junction left unmatched. Germline loops: CDR1 SGHAT, CDR2 FQNNGV.

The V and J genes are TRBV29-1 and TRBJ2-7, with 7 bases identical to TRBD1. The CDR3 is 13 amino acids. J was trimmed by 3 bases and V by 1 base; bases with no gene match: 3. Per germline, CDR1 SQVTM and CDR2 ANQGSEA. The CDR3 sequence: CSVEVRQGYEQYF. The CDR3, as DNA: TGCAGCGTTGAAGTGAGACAGGGCTACGAGCAGTACTTC.

This chain joins TRBV20-1 and TRBJ1-2; D is unresolved. Germline V lookup: CDR1 DFQATT, CDR2 SNEGSKA (reference sequence). The CDR3 is 12 residues long. The V and J ends lost 5 bases and 4 bases respectively, with 11 bases between them. CDR3 sequence reads: CSAGDEFYGYTF. In DNA, the CDR3 is TGCAGTGCTGGTGACGAGTTCTATGGCTACACCTTC.

The rearrangement joins TRBV9 to TRBJ1-2; possible D gene TRBD1, 6 bases. Trimming took off 0 bases at V and 4 bases at J, with 10 bases between the two ends. The germline gives CDR1 SGDLS, CDR2 YYNGEE. This CDR3 region has 14 residues. DNA for the CDR3: TGTGCCAGCAGCGTAGACAGGGATGTCTATGGCTACACCTTC. Amino acids: CASSVDRDVYGYTF.

For the CDR3, the DNA is TGTGCCAGCAGTCGACAGGGGGTCAACACTGAAGCTTTCTTT. This codes for CASSRQGVNTEAFF. The V call is TRBV6-5, the J call TRBJ1-1; 9 positions agree with TRBD1. J was trimmed by 2 bases and V by 5 bases; bases with no gene match: 3. Per the germline V gene, CDR1 is MNHEY and CDR2 is SVGAGI. The CDR3 contains 14 residues.

The chain combines TRBV19 with TRBJ1-1; 9 nucleotides align to TRBD1. The CDR3 runs 16 residues. Losses at the gene ends were 9 bases for V and 2 bases for J; bases not matched to a gene: 13. Germline values: CDR1 LNHDA, CDR2 SQIVND (reference sequence). CDR3 DNA sequence: TGTGCCAGCCGAGTACTTCCGGGACAGGGAAACACTGAAGCTTTCTTT. Amino acid sequence: CASRVLPGQGNTEAFF.

V and J are TRBV18 and TRBJ1-4; D is uncertain. Trimming left V 3 bases short and J 6 bases short, with 11 bases between. The CDR3 contains 14 residues. Per germline, CDR1 KGHSH and CDR2 LQKENI. DNA of the CDR3: TGTGCCAGCTCACCGTTTATGCGGGATGAAAAACTGTTTTTT. This gives the protein CASSPFMRDEKLFF.